This T cell receptor (beta chain) was recorded in a study of identifying expanded T cells in peripheral blood. Notes on the study in general: Differentially abundant clones: approximately 1.3 between replicates, 16.4 at roughly 15 days, under 25 at four.

V lost 3 bases and J lost 3, with 16 bases in between. CDR3 length equals 15 residues. Germline loops: CDR1 SGHDT, CDR2 YYEEEE. During the collection period, no donor immune events like infections were recorded. A remark on this clone: Its target is unknown.

The assay was immunoSEQ multiplex PCR, and TCRdb's table has in-frame clones only and misses some. The sample has about 90,000 clones; roughly 84% are singletons. The chain carries TRBV5-6 and TRBJ2-7, with D perhaps matching TRBD1 (7 bases). This receptor was taken from a person aged 18 to 70 in good health. Sequenced material: blood. CDR3 sequence: CASSSMYQGGYEQYF. Written as DNA, the CDR3 is TGTGCCAGCAGCTCGATGTACCAGGGGGGCTACGAGCAGTACTTC.